The next 3 T cell receptor beta chains were all read from a single sample in a study of patients and donors after allogeneic stem cell transplantation. TCRdb analysed the RT-PCR reads with MiXCR anew, one entry per CDR3 protein. The sample contains over 150,000 distinct CDR3 sequences, around 30% of which appear only once. Sequences were obtained from blood, either unsorted or a sorted T cell fraction (not recorded which). The source is a human donor who was either an allogeneic HSCT recipient or a stem cell or donor lymphocyte infusion donor (not recorded which). It is not recorded whose cells these are; they may come from a transplant donor.

This clonotype was detected a few times. The CDR3 DNA reads TGTGCCATCAGTTACCCGGGACAGGGCATCACTGAAGCTTTCTTT. As protein: CAISYPGQGITEAFF. The V call is TRBV10-3, the J call TRBJ1-1; 9 bases are shared with TRBD1. The germline V gene has CDR1 ENHRY and CDR2 SYGVKD. J gave up 4 bases and V 5 bases, and 8 bases lay outside the gene matches. CDR3 length equals 15 residues.

This clonotype was seen repeatedly, ten times or more. The chain couples TRBV12-3 or TRBV12-4 to TRBJ1-1, with D perhaps matching TRBD1 (5 bases). Trimming removed 7 bases from V and 1 base from J, with 10 bases in between. CDR3 size: 13 residues. The CDR3 reads CASTLTGNTEAFF. The CDR3 DNA reads as TGTGCCAGCACCCTTACAGGGAACACTGAAGCTTTCTTT.

On this clonotype: A read error is likely, as this CDR3 ends without the conserved phenylalanine or tryptophan. J is TRBJ1-5 and V is TRBV7-2; TRBD1 might be the D (5 bases). CDR3 length equals 14 residues. Between the trimmed V and J ends, which lost 2 bases and 6 bases, there was a span of 11 bases. Germline values: CDR1 SGHTA, CDR2 FQGNSA. CDR3 in amino acids: CASSLQGPPQPQHL. The CDR3 DNA reads TGTGCCAGCAGCTTACAGGGACCTCCTCAGCCCCAGCATTTG.